This paragraph reports one T cell receptor (beta chain). This entry belongs to a study of blood T cell repertoires in COVID-19. Across the study: Specimens from acute and convalescent COVID-19 originated in the United States, Italy and Spain. From T cells, B-cell-depleted T cells, or PBMCs came the material, which was cDNA or gDNA.

Germline loops: CDR1 MNHEY, CDR2 SVGEGT. The V segment lost 5 bases and the J segment 8 bases; nucleotides outside the gene matches: 4. This CDR3 is 14 amino acids long. Methods used by the authors: Researchers report that nucleated cell counts were estimated from reference gene primer amplification. The assay was immunoSEQ multiplex PCR, and TCRdb's table has in-frame clones only and misses some. That table supplies the V and J calls and clone size; D and trimming were determined from the DNA. The sample holds more than 110,000 clones; approximately 80% are singletons and the top ten take 8.8%. The chain links TRBV6-2 or TRBV6-3 to TRBJ1-6; 9 bases map to TRBD1. Specimen: peripheral blood. This clonotype was obtained from a woman older than 75 in a cohort sampled during active or convalescent COVID-19. CDR3 in amino acids: CASSLQGAHSPLHF. The DNA for the CDR3 is TGTGCCAGCAGTCTACAGGGGGCTCATTCACCCCTCCACTTT.